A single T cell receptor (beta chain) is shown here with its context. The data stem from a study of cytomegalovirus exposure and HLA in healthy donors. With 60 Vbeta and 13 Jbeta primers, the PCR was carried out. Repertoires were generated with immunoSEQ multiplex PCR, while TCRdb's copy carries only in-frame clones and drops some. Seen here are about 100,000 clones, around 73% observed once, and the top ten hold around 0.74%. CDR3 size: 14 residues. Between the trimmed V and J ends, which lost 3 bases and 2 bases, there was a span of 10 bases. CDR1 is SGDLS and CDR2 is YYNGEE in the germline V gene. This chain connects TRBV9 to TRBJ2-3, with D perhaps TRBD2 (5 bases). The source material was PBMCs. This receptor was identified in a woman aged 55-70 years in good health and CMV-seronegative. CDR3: CASSGGLTTDTQYF. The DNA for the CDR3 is TGTGCCAGCAGCGGTGGACTCACCACAGATACGCAGTATTTT. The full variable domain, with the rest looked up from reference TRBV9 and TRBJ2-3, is DSGVTQTPKHLITATGQRVTLRCSPRSGDLSVYWYQQSLDQGLQFLIQYYNGEERAKGNILERFSAQQFPDLHSELNLSSLELGDSALYFCASSGGLTTDTQYFGPGTRLTVL.